These 9 T cell receptor beta chains came from one sample sequenced in a study of shared clonotypes between healthy human individuals. Repertoires were generated with immunoSEQ multiplex PCR, while TCRdb's copy carries only in-frame clones and drops some. The sample gives under 1 million clones, 80% to 95% of which show up once; 20% to 30% is in the top ten. CD45RO negativity and positive selection for CCR7 defined naive CD8 cells, a population that excluded terminally differentiated effector memory CD45RA+ cells. The sequencing sample was made of naive CD8+ T cells sorted from blood. These receptors were obtained from a man younger than 45 in good health.

The chain uses TRBV4-1 and TRBJ2-7; 10 bases align to TRBD2. The CDR3 sequence is 15 residues long. CDR1 is MGHRA, CDR2 YSYEKL, per germline. Trimming cost V 5 bases and J 4 bases; bases outside gene matches: 8. Here the CDR3 DNA reads TGCGCCAGCAGCAAGGAAGCGGGAGGGAGGTACGAGCAGTACTTC. It encodes CASSKEAGGRYEQYF.

The chain is built from TRBV9 and TRBJ2-5, with 7 bases aligning to TRBD1. V dropped 4 bases and J dropped 0; count of bases not matched to a gene: 0. This CDR3 contains 13 residues. Germline CDR1 SGDLS, CDR2 YYNGEE. The CDR3 loop is CASSQGDQETQYF. The CDR3 nucleotides are TGTGCCAGCAGCCAGGGGGACCAAGAGACCCAGTACTTC.

This clone was seen more than once but under ten times. This CDR3 is also generated by other DNA sequences in the sample. The chain links TRBV27 to TRBJ1-4; the D gene is possibly TRBD1 (6 bases). V was pared by 2 bases and J by 4 bases, with 8 bases between. There are 14 residues in the CDR3. CDR1 is MNHEY and CDR2 is SMNVEV in the germline V gene (reference sequence). In nucleotides, the CDR3 is TGTGCCAGCAGTTTACTAGGGGGTAATGAAAAACTGTTTTTT. Translated, it gives CASSLLGGNEKLFF.

The CDR3 sequence: CASSLGGHYYEQYF. As DNA, the CDR3 is TGTGCCAGCAGTTTGGGCGGTCATTACTACGAGCAGTACTTC. The chain carries TRBV27 and TRBJ2-7; D uncertain. Germline V lookup: CDR1 MNHEY, CDR2 SMNVEV (reference sequence). Between the trimmed V and J ends, which lost 3 bases and 3 bases, there was a span of 12 bases. The CDR3 extends over 14 amino acids.

The chain couples TRBV7-6 to TRBJ2-1, with 13 positions matching TRBD2. The CDR3 totals 17 residues. Unmatched junction bases numbered 4, after V lost 5 bases and J lost 0 bases. Germline CDR1 is SGHVS and CDR2 is FNYEAQ. For the CDR3, the DNA is TGTGCCAGCAGCCCAGGGACTAGCGGGAACTCCTACAATGAGCAGTTCTTC. Translating it yields CASSPGTSGNSYNEQFF.

The chain couples TRBV19 to TRBJ2-1, with D unresolved. Trimming pared 3 bases from V and 7 bases from J, leaving 7 bases between. CDR3 size: 12 residues. Looked up from germline, CDR1 is LNHDA and CDR2 is SQIVND (reference sequence). CDR3 in DNA: TGTGCCAGTAGTATGAACCGAAATGAGCAGTTCTTC. It is translated as CASSMNRNEQFF.

The chain couples TRBV5-1 to TRBJ2-7; D uncertain. The germline V gene has CDR1 SGHRS and CDR2 YFSETQ. Trimming removed 0 bases at V and 5 bases at J, with 12 bases between. This CDR3 spans 14 amino acids. CDR3 nucleotides: TGCGCCAGCAGCTTGGTAGGACCAGGAGACGAGCAGTACTTC. Its protein is CASSLVGPGDEQYF. Using reference TRBV5-1 and TRBJ2-7 for the parts outside the CDR3, the full variable domain is KAGVTQTPRYLIKTRGQQVTLSCSPISGHRSVSWYQQTPGQGLQFLFEYFSETQRNKGNFPGRFSGRQFSNSRSEMNVSTLELGDSALYLCASSLVGPGDEQYFGPGTRLTVT.

The V gene is TRBV28, the J gene TRBJ1-5; 7 bases match TRBD1. Germline-derived CDR1 and CDR2 are MDHEN and SYDVKM. Trimming took 2 bases from V and 4 from J; bases not matched to a gene: 5. This CDR3 contains 15 residues. In nucleotides, the CDR3 is TGTGCCAGCAGTTTAGTACCAGGGGGAAATCAGCCCCAGCATTTT. This sequence encodes CASSLVPGGNQPQHF.

This chain links TRBV28 with TRBJ2-1; 10 nucleotides line up with TRBD2. The CDR3 covers 18 residues. Germline V gene data show CDR1 as MDHEN and CDR2 as SYDVKM. V lost 7 bases and J lost 4; bases outside the gene matches: 16. The CDR3 here is CASIGITNLLAGYNEQFF. The CDR3, as DNA: TGTGCCAGCATAGGAATCACAAACTTACTAGCGGGGTACAATGAGCAGTTCTTC.